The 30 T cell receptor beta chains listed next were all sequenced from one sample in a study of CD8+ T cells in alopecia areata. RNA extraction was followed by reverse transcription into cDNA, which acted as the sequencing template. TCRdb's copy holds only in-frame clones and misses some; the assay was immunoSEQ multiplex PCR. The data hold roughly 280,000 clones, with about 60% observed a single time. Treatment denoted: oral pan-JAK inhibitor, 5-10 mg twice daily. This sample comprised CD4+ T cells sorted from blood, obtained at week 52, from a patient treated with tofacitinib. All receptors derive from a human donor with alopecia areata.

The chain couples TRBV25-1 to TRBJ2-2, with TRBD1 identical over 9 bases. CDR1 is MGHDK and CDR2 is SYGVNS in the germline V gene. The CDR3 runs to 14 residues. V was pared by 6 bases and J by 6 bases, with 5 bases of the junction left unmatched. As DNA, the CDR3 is TGTGCCAGCAGAAGGGACAGGGCTCCCGGGGAGCTGTTTTTT. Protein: CASRRDRAPGELFF.

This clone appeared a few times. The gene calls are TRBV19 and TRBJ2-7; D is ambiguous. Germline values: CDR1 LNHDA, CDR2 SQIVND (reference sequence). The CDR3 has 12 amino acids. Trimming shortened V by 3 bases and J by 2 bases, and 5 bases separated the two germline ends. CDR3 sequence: CASSIRPYEQYF. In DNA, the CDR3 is TGTGCCAGTAGTATCCGGCCCTACGAGCAGTACTTC.

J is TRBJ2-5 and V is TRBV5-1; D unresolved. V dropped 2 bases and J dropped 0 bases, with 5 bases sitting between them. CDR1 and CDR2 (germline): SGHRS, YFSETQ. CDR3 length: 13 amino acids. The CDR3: CASSFDHQETQYF. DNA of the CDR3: TGCGCCAGCAGCTTCGATCACCAAGAGACCCAGTACTTC.

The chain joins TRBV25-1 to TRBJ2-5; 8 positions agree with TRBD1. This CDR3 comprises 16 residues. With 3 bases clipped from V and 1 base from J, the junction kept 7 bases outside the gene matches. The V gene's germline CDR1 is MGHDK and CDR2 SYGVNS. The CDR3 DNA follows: TGTGCCAGCAGTGATGACGGACAGGGCCTCCAAGAGACCCAGTACTTC. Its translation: CASSDDGQGLQETQYF. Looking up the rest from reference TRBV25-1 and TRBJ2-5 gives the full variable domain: EADIYQTPRYLVIGTGKKITLECSQTMGHDKMYWYQQDPGMELHLIHYSYGVNSTEKGDLSSESTVSRIRTEHFPLTLESARPSHTSQYLCASSDDGQGLQETQYFGPGTRLLVL.

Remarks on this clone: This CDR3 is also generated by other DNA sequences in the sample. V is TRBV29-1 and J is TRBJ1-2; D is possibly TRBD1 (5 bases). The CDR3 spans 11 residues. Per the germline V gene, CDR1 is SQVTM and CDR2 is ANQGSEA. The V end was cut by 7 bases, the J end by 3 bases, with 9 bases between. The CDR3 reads CSAGTDYGYTF. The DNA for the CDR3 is TGCAGCGCTGGGACTGACTATGGCTACACCTTC. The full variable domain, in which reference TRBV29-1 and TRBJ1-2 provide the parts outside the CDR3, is SAVISQKPSRDICQRGTSLTIQCQVDSQVTMMFWYRQQPGQSLTLIATANQGSEATYESGFVIDKFPISRPNLTFSTLTVSNMSPEDSSIYLCSAGTDYGYTFGSGTRLTVV.

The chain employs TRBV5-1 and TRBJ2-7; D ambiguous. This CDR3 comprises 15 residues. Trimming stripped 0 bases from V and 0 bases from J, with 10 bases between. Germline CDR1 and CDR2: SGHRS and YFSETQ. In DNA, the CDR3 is TGCGCCAGCAGCTTGGAGGCGAGGAGCTCCTACGAGCAGTACTTC. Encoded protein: CASSLEARSSYEQYF. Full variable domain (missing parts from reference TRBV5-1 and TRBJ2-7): KAGVTQTPRYLIKTRGQQVTLSCSPISGHRSVSWYQQTPGQGLQFLFEYFSETQRNKGNFPGRFSGRQFSNSRSEMNVSTLELGDSALYLCASSLEARSSYEQYFGPGTRLTVT.

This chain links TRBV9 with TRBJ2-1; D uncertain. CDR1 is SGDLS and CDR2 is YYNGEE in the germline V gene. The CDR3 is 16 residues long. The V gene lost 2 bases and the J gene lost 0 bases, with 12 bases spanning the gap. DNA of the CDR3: TGTGCCAGCAGCGTGGTAATACCTGGCTCCTACAATGAGCAGTTCTTC. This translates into CASSVVIPGSYNEQFF. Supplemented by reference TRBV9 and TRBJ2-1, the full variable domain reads DSGVTQTPKHLITATGQRVTLRCSPRSGDLSVYWYQQSLDQGLQFLIQYYNGEERAKGNILERFSAQQFPDLHSELNLSSLELGDSALYFCASSVVIPGSYNEQFFGPGTRLTVL.

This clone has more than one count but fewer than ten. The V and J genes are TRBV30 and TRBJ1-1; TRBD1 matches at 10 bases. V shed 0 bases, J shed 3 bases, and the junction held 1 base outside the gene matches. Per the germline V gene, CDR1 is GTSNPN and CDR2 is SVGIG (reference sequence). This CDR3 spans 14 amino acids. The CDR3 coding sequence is TGTGCCTGGAGTGTTGGACAGGGGGACACTGAAGCTTTCTTT. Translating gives CAWSVGQGDTEAFF. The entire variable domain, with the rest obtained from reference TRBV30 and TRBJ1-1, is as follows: SQTIHQWPATLVQPVGSPLSLECTVEGTSNPNLYWYRQAAGRGLQLLFYSVGIGQISSEVPQNLSASRPQDRQFILSSKKLLLSDSGFYLCAWSVGQGDTEAFFGQGTRLTVV.

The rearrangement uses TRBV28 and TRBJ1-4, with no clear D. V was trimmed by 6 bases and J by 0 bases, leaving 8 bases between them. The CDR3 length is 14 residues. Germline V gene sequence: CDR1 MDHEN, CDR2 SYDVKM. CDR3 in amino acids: CASSPASTNEKLFF. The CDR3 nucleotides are TGTGCCAGCAGCCCAGCCTCAACTAATGAAAAACTGTTTTTT.

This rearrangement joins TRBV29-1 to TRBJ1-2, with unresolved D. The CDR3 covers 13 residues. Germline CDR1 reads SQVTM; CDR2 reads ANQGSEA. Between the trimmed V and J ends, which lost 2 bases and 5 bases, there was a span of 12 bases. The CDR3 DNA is TGCAGCGTTGAACACAGAATGGAGTATGGCTACACCTTC. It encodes CSVEHRMEYGYTF.

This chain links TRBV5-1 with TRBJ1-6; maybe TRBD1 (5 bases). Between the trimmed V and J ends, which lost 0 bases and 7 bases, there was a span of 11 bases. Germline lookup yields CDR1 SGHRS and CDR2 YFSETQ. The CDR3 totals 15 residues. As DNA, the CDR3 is TGCGCCAGCAGCTTGGGGGGCGCGCGGAATTCACCCCTCCACTTT. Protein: CASSLGGARNSPLHF.

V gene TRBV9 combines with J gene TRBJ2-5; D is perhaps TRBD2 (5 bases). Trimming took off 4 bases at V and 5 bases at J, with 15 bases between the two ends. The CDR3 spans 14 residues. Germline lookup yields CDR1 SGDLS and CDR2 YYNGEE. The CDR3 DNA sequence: TGTGCCAGCAGCCCGCGACCATCGGGGGAGACCCAGTACTTC. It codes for CASSPRPSGETQYF.

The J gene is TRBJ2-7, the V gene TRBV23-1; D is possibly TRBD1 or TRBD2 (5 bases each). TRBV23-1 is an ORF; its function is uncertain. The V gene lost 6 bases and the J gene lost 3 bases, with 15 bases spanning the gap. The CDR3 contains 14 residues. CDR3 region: CASSRAKRCYEQYF. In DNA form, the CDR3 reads TGCGCCAGCAGCAGGGCGAAGCGGTGCTACGAGCAGTACTTC.

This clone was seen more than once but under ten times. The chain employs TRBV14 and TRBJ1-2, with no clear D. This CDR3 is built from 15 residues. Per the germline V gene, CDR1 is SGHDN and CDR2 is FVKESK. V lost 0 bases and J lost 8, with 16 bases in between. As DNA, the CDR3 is TGTGCCAGCAGCCAAGATCTTCCCGGGTTAAACGGCTACACCTTC. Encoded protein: CASSQDLPGLNGYTF. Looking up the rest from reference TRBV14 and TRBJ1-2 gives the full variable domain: EAGVTQFPSHSVIEKGQTVTLRCDPISGHDNLYWYRRVMGKEIKFLLHFVKESKQDESGMPNNRFLAERTGGTYSTLKVQPAELEDSGVYFCASSQDLPGLNGYTFGSGTRLTVV.

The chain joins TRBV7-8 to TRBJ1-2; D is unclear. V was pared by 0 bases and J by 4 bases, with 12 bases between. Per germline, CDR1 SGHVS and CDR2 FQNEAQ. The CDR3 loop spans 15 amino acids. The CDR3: CASSLAPASPYGYTF. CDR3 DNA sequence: TGTGCCAGCAGCTTAGCGCCGGCAAGTCCCTATGGCTACACCTTC.

The CDR3 protein is CASSLGTGSTDTQYF. The CDR3 nucleotides read TGTGCCAGCAGCCTTGGCACTGGGTCTACAGATACGCAGTATTTT. The chain combines TRBV14 with TRBJ2-3; D is ambiguous. The CDR3 totals 15 residues. Trimming shortened V by 4 bases and J by 3 bases, and 14 bases separated the two germline ends. The germline gives CDR1 SGHDN, CDR2 FVKESK.

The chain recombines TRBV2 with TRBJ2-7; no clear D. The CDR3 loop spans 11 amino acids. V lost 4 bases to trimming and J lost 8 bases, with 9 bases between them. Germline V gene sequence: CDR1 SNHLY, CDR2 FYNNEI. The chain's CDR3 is CASSAAGQQYF. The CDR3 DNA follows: TGTGCCAGCAGTGCTGCTGGCCAGCAGTACTTC. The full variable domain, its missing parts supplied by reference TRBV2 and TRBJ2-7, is EPEVTQTPSHQVTQMGQEVILRCVPISNHLYFYWYRQILGQKVEFLVSFYNNEISEKSEIFDDQFSVERPDGSNFTLKIRSTKLEDSAMYFCASSAAGQQYFGPGTRLTVT.

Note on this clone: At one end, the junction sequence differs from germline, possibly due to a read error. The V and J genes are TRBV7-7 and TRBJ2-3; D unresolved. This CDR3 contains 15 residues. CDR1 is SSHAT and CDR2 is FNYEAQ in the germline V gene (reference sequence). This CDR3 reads CASSSGRVGTDTQYF. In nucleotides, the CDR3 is TGTGCTAGCAGCTCGGGCCGTGTGGGCACAGATACGCAGTATTTT.

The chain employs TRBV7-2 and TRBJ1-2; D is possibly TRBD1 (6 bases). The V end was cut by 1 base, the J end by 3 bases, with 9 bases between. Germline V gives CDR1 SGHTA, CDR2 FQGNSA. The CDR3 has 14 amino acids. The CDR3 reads CASSLGTEYYGYTF. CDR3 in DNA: TGTGCCAGCAGCTTAGGGACAGAGTACTATGGCTACACCTTC.

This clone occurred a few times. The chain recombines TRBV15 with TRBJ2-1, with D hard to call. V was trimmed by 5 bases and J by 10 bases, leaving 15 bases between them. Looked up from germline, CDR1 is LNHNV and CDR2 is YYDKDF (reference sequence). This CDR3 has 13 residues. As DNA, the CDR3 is TGTGCCACCAGCCTTCCGAGGTGGGAAGAGCAGTTCTTC. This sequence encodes CATSLPRWEEQFF.

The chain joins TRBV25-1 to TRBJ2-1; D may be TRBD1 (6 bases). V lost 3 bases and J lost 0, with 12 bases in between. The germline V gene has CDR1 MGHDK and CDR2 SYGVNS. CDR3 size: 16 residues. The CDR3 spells CASSDGQLSSYNEQFF. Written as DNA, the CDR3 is TGTGCCAGCAGTGACGGACAGTTAAGCTCCTACAATGAGCAGTTCTTC.

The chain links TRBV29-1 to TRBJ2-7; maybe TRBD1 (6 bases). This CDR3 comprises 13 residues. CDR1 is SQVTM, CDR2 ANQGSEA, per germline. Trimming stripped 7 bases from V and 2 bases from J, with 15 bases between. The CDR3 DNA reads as TGCAGCGCCAGACAGGAGGTACCCTACGAGCAGTACTTC. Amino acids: CSARQEVPYEQYF.

The CDR3 DNA follows: TGCGCCAGCAGCTTGGCCGGGACTAGCGAAGAGACCCAGTACTTC. Its protein product is CASSLAGTSEETQYF. The chain employs TRBV5-1 and TRBJ2-5, with TRBD2 matching over 10 bases. Germline loops: CDR1 SGHRS, CDR2 YFSETQ. This CDR3 is built from 15 residues. J gave up 3 bases and V 0 bases, and 2 bases lay outside the gene matches.

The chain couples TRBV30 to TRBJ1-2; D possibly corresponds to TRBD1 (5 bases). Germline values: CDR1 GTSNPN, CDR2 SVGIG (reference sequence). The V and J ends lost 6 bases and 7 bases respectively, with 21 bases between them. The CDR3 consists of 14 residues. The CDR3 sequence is CACRDPTSWSGYTF. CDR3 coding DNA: TGTGCCTGCCGGGACCCAACCAGCTGGAGTGGCTACACCTTC.

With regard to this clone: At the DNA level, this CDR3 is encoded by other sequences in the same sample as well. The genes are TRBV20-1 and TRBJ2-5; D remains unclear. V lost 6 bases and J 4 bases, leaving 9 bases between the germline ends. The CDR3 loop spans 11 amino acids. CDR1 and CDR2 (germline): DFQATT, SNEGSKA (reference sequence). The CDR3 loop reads CSARRGETQYF. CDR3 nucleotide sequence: TGCAGTGCCAGGAGAGGAGAGACCCAGTACTTC.

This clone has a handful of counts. CDR3 DNA sequence: TGCGCCAGCAGCTTGGTTGGGACAGGGGTTCAGGACACTGAAGCTTTCTTT. Translating it yields CASSLVGTGVQDTEAFF. The rearrangement uses TRBV5-1 and TRBJ1-1, with 10 positions matching TRBD1. CDR3 length: 17 amino acids. V was pared by 0 bases and J by 3 bases, with 8 bases of the junction left unmatched. Germline assignment: CDR1 SGHRS and CDR2 YFSETQ.

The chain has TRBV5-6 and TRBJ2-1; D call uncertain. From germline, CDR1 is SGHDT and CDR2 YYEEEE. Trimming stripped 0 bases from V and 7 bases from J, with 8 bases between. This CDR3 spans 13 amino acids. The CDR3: CASSLAQLNEQFF. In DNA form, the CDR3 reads TGTGCCAGCAGCTTGGCGCAACTTAATGAGCAGTTCTTC.

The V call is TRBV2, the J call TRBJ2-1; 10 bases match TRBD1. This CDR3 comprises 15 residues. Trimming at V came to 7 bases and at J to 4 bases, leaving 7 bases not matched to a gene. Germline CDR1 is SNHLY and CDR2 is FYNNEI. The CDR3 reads CASTFDRGLYNEQFF. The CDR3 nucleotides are TGTGCCAGCACCTTTGACAGGGGGCTTTACAATGAGCAGTTCTTC.

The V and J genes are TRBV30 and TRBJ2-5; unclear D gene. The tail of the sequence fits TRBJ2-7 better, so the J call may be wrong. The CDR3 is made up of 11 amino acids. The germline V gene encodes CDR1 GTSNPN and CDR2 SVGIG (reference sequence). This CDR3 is CAWGEGHEQYF. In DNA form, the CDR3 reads TGTGCCTGGGGGGAAGGACACGAGCAGTACTTC.

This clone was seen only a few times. The CDR3 sequence is CAWVPVAKTEAFF. The CDR3 coding sequence is TGTGCCTGGGTGCCAGTGGCTAAAACTGAAGCTTTCTTT. The J gene is TRBJ1-1, the V gene TRBV30; no definite D call. Looked up from germline, CDR1 is GTSNPN and CDR2 is SVGIG (reference sequence). The CDR3 loop spans 13 amino acids. Trimming shortened V by 5 bases and J by 5 bases, and 15 bases separated the two germline ends.